This T cell receptor (beta chain) was documented in a study of T cells in Graves' hyperthyroidism and ophthalmopathy. Amplification of TCR beta CDR3 regions used RNA as the template. Carried out on the TCR CDR3, a first-round RT-PCR used the HTBI primer set. TCRdb re-analysed the multiplex PCR reads in MiXCR, keeping a single row per CDR3 protein. The sample lists hundreds of thousands of distinct CDR3 sequences, roughly 14% occurring once. Regarding the study as a whole: Blood also carried most thyroid clonotypes expanded above 0.001.

Investigators excluded patients with uncontrolled infection, other autoimmune disease, pregnancy or lactation. The PBMCs were sourced from fresh peripheral blood (about 10 ml). This clonotype was recorded at least ten times. The antigen remains undetermined. Source material: blood. The receptor was isolated from a woman aged 40 to 50 with Graves' ophthalmopathy.

The CDR3 sequence is CASSLRDGREQYF. CDR3 in DNA: TGCGCCAGCAGCCTCAGAGACGGCCGCGAGCAGTACTTC. V and J are TRBV4-1 and TRBJ2-7; D unclear. This CDR3 contains 13 residues. Per germline, CDR1 MGHRA and CDR2 YSYEKL. Between the trimmed V and J ends, which lost 4 bases and 6 bases, there was a span of 13 bases.